Listed below are T cell receptor beta chains from one sample, sequenced in a study of blood T cell repertoires in COVID-19. The repertoire was sequenced with immunoSEQ multiplex PCR; TCRdb's copy has only in-frame clones and lacks some. The table records more than 200,000 clones, 80% to 90% of them present only once. The specimen was peripheral blood. These receptors all stem from a man between 60 and 75 years old with acute or convalescent COVID-19. CDR3s include the opening cysteine and the closing phenylalanine or tryptophan. The order of the fields is D gene, V gene, J gene, clone size, CDR3 DNA, CDR3 protein. A D gene is named only where the DNA matches it firmly. A clone size is listed for some rows: how often the clone was seen (once, few, many), or a class if it is expanded.

TRBD1	TRBV7-9	TRBJ2-1	.	TGTGCCAGCAGCTTAGGTCGGGGTACAGGGGGAGATGAGCAGTTCTTC	CASSLGRGTGGDEQFF
.	TRBV29-1	TRBJ1-2	.	TGCAGCGCCCGCCTGACAGAGAAATTTTATGGCTACACCTTC	CSARLTEKFYGYTF
TRBD2	TRBV5-4	TRBJ2-1	.	TGTGCCAGCAGCCCTAGCGGGAGAGTCAATGAGCAGTTCTTC	CASSPSGRVNEQFF
.	TRBV6-5	TRBJ2-7	.	TGTGCCATCAGGGAGGTCGAGCAGTACTTC	CAIREVEQYF
.	TRBV29-1	TRBJ2-7	.	TGCAGCGTTGAGCAGGTCCCCCTTGGGGAGCAGTACTTC	CSVEQVPLGEQYF
TRBD2	TRBV6-5	TRBJ2-3	.	TGTGCCAGCAGTTCCGCTAGCGGGGTGGGAGGCACGCAGTATTTT	CASSSASGVGGTQYF
TRBD1	TRBV18	TRBJ2-3	once	TGTGCCAGCTCCCGGAACCGACAGGGGGTGGCCACAGATACGCAGTATTTT	CASSRNRQGVATDTQYF
.	TRBV25-1	TRBJ2-3	.	TGTGCCAGCAGTGAAAGCGGCACAGATACGCAGTATTTT	CASSESGTDTQYF
TRBD1	TRBV3-1/TRBV3-2	TRBJ1-5	.	TGTGCCAGCAGCCGCGGACAGGGTAGTCAGCCCCAGCATTTT	CASSRGQGSQPQHF
.	TRBV6-2/TRBV6-3	TRBJ1-6	.	TGTGCCAGCAGTCTACAGGGCCCTAATTCACCCCTCCACTTT	CASSLQGPNSPLHF
.	TRBV7-9	TRBJ1-2	.	TGTGCCAGCAGCTTAGATCCAGGCAGCCCTTATGGCTACACCTTC	CASSLDPGSPYGYTF
.	TRBV4-2	TRBJ2-7	.	TGTGCCAGCAGCCAAGATGCGGGTAGAACCTACGAGCAGTACTTC	CASSQDAGRTYEQYF